This T cell receptor (beta chain) was profiled in a study of T cells after yellow fever vaccination. This clonotype was recorded at least ten times. The germline gene is not matched at one end of the junction; a read error may be the cause. MiXCR was run by TCRdb on the 5' RACE reads, yielding one entry per CDR3 protein. The table includes 300,000 to 400,000 distinct CDR3 sequences, more than 5.5% detected once. This CDR3 comprises 11 residues. From germline, CDR1 is SGHDT and CDR2 YYEEEE. The receptor's source is a young man who received the YFV17D yellow fever vaccine. The sample here was PBMCs, taken 5 days after the yellow fever booster vaccination. V is TRBV5-6 and J is TRBJ2-7; no firm D call. Here the CDR3 reads CASSLEKTRAF. CDR3 sequence (DNA): TGTGCCAGCAGCTTGGAGAAGACGCGAGCCTTC.